Presented here are 9 T cell receptor beta chains from one specimen sequenced in a study of post-analysis software for immune sequencing data. The study's findings and limits: Compared with controls, patients had more of 4 to 6 TRBV segments, including TRBV5-6, TRBV5-1 and TRBV20-1.

The TCR beta cDNA libraries contained unique molecular identifiers. From the PCR reads, TCRdb called clonotypes with MiXCR, one entry per CDR3 protein. Among 500,000 to 600,000 distinct CDR3 sequences, roughly 45% were seen once, and the ten largest hold under 2%. The antigens of these receptors remain unknown. Material: blood. Receptor source: a girl aged 10 to 17 with multiple sclerosis.

V usage is TRBV5-1 and J usage is TRBJ2-1; 8 bases fit TRBD2. CDR3 size: 14 residues. V shed 3 bases, J shed 9 bases, and the junction held 8 bases outside the gene matches. Per germline, CDR1 SGHRS and CDR2 YFSETQ. The CDR3 nucleotides read TGCGCCAGCAGCTATGCAGCGGGAGAGATTGAGCAGTTCTTC. Protein product: CASSYAAGEIEQFF.

This clonotype has a handful of counts. This sequence joins TRBV4-2 and TRBJ1-2; D might be TRBD1 (5 bases). This CDR3 is built from 15 residues. Trimming took 1 base from V and 8 from J, leaving 17 bases between them. From germline, CDR1 is LGHNA and CDR2 YNFKEQ. The CDR3, as DNA: TGTGCCAGCAGCCAAGGGTCGACAGACGTATACGGCTACACCTTC. Translating it yields CASSQGSTDVYGYTF.

The chain combines TRBV10-3 with TRBJ2-1; D perhaps matches TRBD2 (6 bases). With 3 bases removed from V and 1 base from J, the gap between germline ends came to 10 bases. Germline assignment: CDR1 ENHRY and CDR2 SYGVKD. The CDR3 totals 15 residues. The DNA for the CDR3 is TGTGCCATCAGTGACTCTAGCGTATCCTACAATGAGCAGTTCTTC. It translates to CAISDSSVSYNEQFF.

This chain joins TRBV2 and TRBJ1-2; TRBD1 might be the D (6 bases). The CDR3 runs to 15 residues. The germline V gene has CDR1 SNHLY and CDR2 FYNNEI. Trimming removed 3 bases from V and 2 bases from J, with 13 bases in between. DNA of the CDR3: TGTGCCAGCAGTGAGACAGGCAGACCGAACTATGGCTACACCTTC. This gives the protein CASSETGRPNYGYTF.

This clonotype was observed once. The chain links TRBV20-1 to TRBJ2-7, with D perhaps TRBD2 (5 bases). Germline CDR1 reads DFQATT; CDR2 reads SNEGSKA (reference sequence). This CDR3 contains 14 residues. The ends were cut back, 0 bases at V and 0 bases at J, with 9 bases in the middle. CDR3 sequence reads: CSARDFRGSYEQYF. DNA for the CDR3: TGCAGTGCTAGAGATTTCCGGGGCTCCTACGAGCAGTACTTC.

The CDR3 loop is CASTFKGDEQFF. The CDR3 nucleotides are TGTGCCAGCACCTTCAAGGGGGATGAGCAGTTCTTC. The chain has TRBV7-2 and TRBJ2-1; D possibly corresponds to TRBD1 (6 bases). CDR3 length equals 12 residues. V dropped 7 bases and J dropped 8 bases, with 12 bases sitting between them. From germline, CDR1 is SGHTA and CDR2 FQGNSA.

J is TRBJ2-1 and V is TRBV12-3 or TRBV12-4; D is unclear. The ends were cut back, 7 bases at V and 5 bases at J, with 18 bases in the middle. This CDR3 spans 15 amino acids. This CDR3 reads CASTHSQAQDNEQFF. The CDR3 DNA sequence: TGTGCCAGCACTCACTCCCAGGCACAAGACAATGAGCAGTTCTTC.

This clonotype came up a few times. In DNA, the CDR3 is TGCAGCGTTGAAGACCGGGACAGGAGCAACTATGGCTACACCTTC. Its protein product is CSVEDRDRSNYGYTF. V usage is TRBV29-1 and J usage is TRBJ1-2; 8 bases agree with TRBD1. Germline V lookup: CDR1 SQVTM, CDR2 ANQGSEA. The CDR3 runs 15 residues. Unmatched junction bases numbered 5, after V lost 0 bases and J lost 2 bases.

This clonotype showed up just a few times. V usage is TRBV12-3 or TRBV12-4 and J usage is TRBJ2-3; 11 nucleotides align to TRBD1. Trimming at V came to 4 bases and at J to 2 bases, leaving 5 bases not matched to a gene. CDR3 length: 16 residues. The CDR3 DNA reads as TGTGCCAGCAGTTCGGGACAGGGGGTCCCCACAGATACGCAGTATTTT. It encodes CASSSGQGVPTDTQYF.